What follows describes a single T cell receptor (beta chain). The RNA input was about 0.45 to 1 ug, and it was reverse transcribed with random hexamers. From the immunoSEQ multiplex PCR reads, TCRdb called clonotypes with MiXCR, one entry per CDR3 protein. The table shows some 200,000 distinct CDR3 sequences, with 95% occurring only once. The sample comes from a study of CD8 T cells in Susac syndrome. Germline-derived CDR1 and CDR2 are SNHLY and FYNNEI. The CDR3 has 15 amino acids. J gave up 6 bases and V 8 bases, and 9 bases lay outside the gene matches. Sequencing of TCR beta drew on CD8+ and CD4+ T cells from blood. Negative isolation yielded CD8+ and CD4+ T cells; FACS enriched TEMRA cells.

The specimen sequenced was CD4+ T cells from PBMCs. The chain recombines TRBV2 with TRBJ2-1; 11 bases line up with TRBD2. This clonotype originated in a human donor with Susac syndrome. CDR3 DNA: TGTGCCAGCGGGCTTAGCGGGGGGGCCCTCAATGAGCAGTTCTTC. Amino acids: CASGLSGGALNEQFF.